The 32 T cell receptor beta chains reported below all come from one sample, sequenced in a study of OX40 agonist ivuxolimab in advanced cancers. Produced via immunoSEQ multiplex PCR; TCRdb's table is partial and in-frame only. The data show around 84,000 clones, roughly 90% seen once. The sample consisted of CD4+ or CD8+ T cells sorted from blood, taken in a trial of the OX40 agonist ivuxolimab. Receptors originate from an adult with an advanced solid tumor such as melanoma, head and neck, liver or kidney cancer.

The sample holds a few counts of this clone. The CDR3 coding sequence is TGTGCCAGCAGTGGACTAGCGGGGGGAACAGATACGCAGTATTTT. Protein sequence: CASSGLAGGTDTQYF. This chain joins TRBV6-5 and TRBJ2-3; 14 positions match TRBD2. With 5 bases clipped from V and 3 bases from J, the junction kept 1 base outside the gene matches. The V gene's germline CDR1 is MNHEY and CDR2 SVGAGI. The CDR3 totals 15 residues.

The rearrangement links TRBV7-8 to TRBJ2-1; D not certain. The germline gives CDR1 SGHVS, CDR2 FQNEAQ. This CDR3 contains 12 residues. The V end was cut by 3 bases, the J end by 6 bases, with 6 bases between. CDR3 in DNA: TGTGCCAGCAGCTTGGTCGGCAATGAGCAGTTCTTC. It encodes CASSLVGNEQFF.

The CDR3 reads CASSLSQPNQPQHF. Here the CDR3 DNA reads TGTGCCAGCAGTTTGTCACAGCCTAATCAGCCCCAGCATTTT. The genes are TRBV27 and TRBJ1-5; D gene unclear. The CDR3 spans 14 residues. V lost 3 bases to trimming and J lost 4 bases, with 10 bases between them. Germline V gene lookup returns CDR1 MNHEY and CDR2 SMNVEV (reference sequence).

The chain recombines TRBV4-2 with TRBJ2-7; D is unclear. Germline V gene sequence: CDR1 LGHNA, CDR2 YNFKEQ. The CDR3 runs to 14 residues. V was cut by 4 bases and J by 2 bases, with 12 bases left in between. CDR3: CASSPGLKTYEQYF. The CDR3 DNA reads TGTGCCAGCAGCCCGGGCCTAAAGACCTACGAGCAGTACTTC.

The chain couples TRBV15 to TRBJ1-5; weak D call: TRBD1 (6 bases). This CDR3 is built from 16 residues. The germline gives CDR1 LNHNV, CDR2 YYDKDF (reference sequence). Trimming took off 0 bases at V and 2 bases at J, with 11 bases between the two ends. The CDR3 sequence: CATSRDRAGGNQPQHF. For the CDR3, the DNA is TGTGCCACCAGCAGAGATCGGGCAGGGGGCAATCAGCCCCAGCATTTT.

This clone was detected only once. The chain uses TRBV6-1 and TRBJ2-7; possibly TRBD1 for D (6 bases). CDR3 length equals 14 residues. Germline V lookup: CDR1 MNHNS, CDR2 SASEGT. V gave up 5 bases and J gave up 3 bases, with 14 bases separating them. Here the CDR3 reads CASSPWTESYEQYF. CDR3 DNA sequence: TGTGCCAGCAGTCCCTGGACAGAGAGCTACGAGCAGTACTTC.

This clone was recorded only once. The rearrangement joins TRBV2 to TRBJ2-1, with D unresolved. Trimming removed 3 bases at V and 0 bases at J, with 12 bases between. Germline CDR1 reads SNHLY; CDR2 reads FYNNEI. This CDR3 contains 16 residues. The CDR3 sequence: CASSDPYGFSYNEQFF. CDR3 in DNA: TGTGCCAGCAGTGACCCCTACGGATTCTCCTACAATGAGCAGTTCTTC.

The chain carries TRBV15 and TRBJ2-1; D is perhaps TRBD1 (6 bases). This CDR3 has 14 amino acids. Looked up from germline, CDR1 is LNHNV and CDR2 is YYDKDF (reference sequence). Deletions cut 0 bases from V and 7 bases from J, with 10 bases between. The CDR3 here is CATSRDTGPNEQFF. The CDR3 DNA is TGTGCCACCAGCAGAGATACAGGGCCGAATGAGCAGTTCTTC.

V gene TRBV5-1 combines with J gene TRBJ2-6, with D perhaps matching TRBD2 (6 bases). Germline CDR1 is SGHRS and CDR2 is YFSETQ. The CDR3 length is 16 residues. V gave up 4 bases and J gave up 0 bases, with 11 bases separating them. The CDR3 region has the DNA TGCGCCAGCAGCGACGACGGGAGCTCTGGGGCCAACGTCCTGACTTTC. Translated: CASSDDGSSGANVLTF.

The V gene is TRBV5-4, the J gene TRBJ2-7, with no clear D. The length of the CDR3 is 11 residues. V lost 3 bases and J lost 3, with 4 bases in between. The V gene's germline CDR1 is SGHNT and CDR2 YYREEE (reference sequence). CDR3 loop: CASSSNYEQYF. The DNA of the CDR3 is TGTGCCAGCAGCTCCAACTACGAGCAGTACTTC.

A remark on this clone: At one of its ends the junction is not consistent with the germline gene, which may arise from a read error. Other DNA sequences in this specimen translate into the identical CDR3. This chain connects TRBV27 to TRBJ1-1; TRBD1 agrees at 12 bases. The CDR3 is 16 amino acids. Per the germline V gene, CDR1 is MNHEY and CDR2 is SMNVEV (reference sequence). The CDR3: CASSPGTGGARTEAFF. Here the CDR3 DNA reads TGTGCCAGCAGTCCCGGGACAGGGGGCGCGAGGACTGAAGCCTTCTTT.

The chain combines TRBV15 with TRBJ2-6; possible D gene TRBD1, 6 bases. In germline, CDR1 is LNHNV, CDR2 YYDKDF (reference sequence). The CDR3 is made up of 17 amino acids. The germline V and J ends were trimmed by 6 bases and 1 base, with 16 bases remaining between them. The CDR3 sequence: CATRPPGHGSGANVLTF. The CDR3 bases are TGTGCCACCAGACCACCGGGACACGGTTCTGGGGCCAACGTCCTGACTTTC.

The chain uses TRBV9 and TRBJ2-1; tentatively, D is TRBD1 (6 bases). The CDR3 totals 15 residues. V was shortened by 0 bases and J by 1 base, with 8 bases between the two germline ends. Germline V gives CDR1 SGDLS, CDR2 YYNGEE. This CDR3 reads CASSVDRDSYNEQFF. The CDR3 DNA follows: TGTGCCAGCAGCGTAGACAGGGATTCCTACAATGAGCAGTTCTTC.

V and J are TRBV10-2 and TRBJ1-4; no firm D call. Between the trimmed V and J ends, which lost 3 bases and 4 bases, there was a span of 15 bases. The CDR3 is 16 amino acids. The germline V gene encodes CDR1 WSHSY and CDR2 SAAADI. CDR3 nucleotides: TGCGCCAGCAGTGAAAGGGCGATTGAGCTTAATGAAAAACTGTTTTTT. Protein sequence: CASSERAIELNEKLFF.

The chain carries TRBV4-3 and TRBJ2-1; 10 nucleotides line up with TRBD2. Germline assignment: CDR1 LGHNA and CDR2 YSLEER. The CDR3 runs 16 residues. V shed 1 base, J shed 12 bases, and the junction held 12 bases outside the gene matches. CDR3 in amino acids: CASSQVRLAGDGRQFF. The CDR3 DNA reads TGCGCCAGCAGCCAAGTTCGTCTAGCGGGGGATGGAAGGCAGTTCTTC.

The chain combines TRBV13 with TRBJ2-7; D is unresolved. The germline V and J ends were trimmed by 5 bases and 3 bases, with 8 bases remaining between them. Germline-derived CDR1 and CDR2 are PRHDT and FYEKMQ (reference sequence). CDR3 length equals 12 residues. The CDR3 is CASSPWGYEQYF. The CDR3 DNA is TGTGCCAGCAGCCCATGGGGCTACGAGCAGTACTTC.

The rearrangement joins TRBV5-5 to TRBJ2-7, with unresolved D. CDR1 is SGHKS, CDR2 YYEKEE, per germline (reference sequence). V was trimmed by 1 base and J by 5 bases, leaving 4 bases between them. The CDR3 is made up of 11 amino acids. The CDR3 region is CASSLLNEQYF. In nucleotides, the CDR3 is TGTGCCAGCAGCTTGTTGAACGAGCAGTACTTC.

This sequence joins TRBV18 and TRBJ1-4; D uncertain. Trimming pared 4 bases from V and 6 bases from J, leaving 12 bases between. Germline V lookup: CDR1 KGHSH, CDR2 LQKENI. This CDR3 region has 14 residues. The CDR3 sequence: CASSQSAGDEKLFF. The CDR3 nucleotides read TGTGCCAGCTCACAGTCGGCAGGTGATGAAAAACTGTTTTTT.

J is TRBJ2-7 and V is TRBV6-1, with 9 bases identical to TRBD2. Trimming removed 2 bases from V and 4 bases from J; junction bases left unmatched: 9. Germline V lookup: CDR1 MNHNS, CDR2 SASEGT. The CDR3 is made up of 16 amino acids. CDR3 region: CASSEWVAGELYEQYF. DNA of the CDR3: TGTGCCAGCAGTGAATGGGTAGCGGGGGAACTATACGAGCAGTACTTC.

The chain recombines TRBV6-1 with TRBJ2-1; 10 nucleotides align to TRBD1. Per germline, CDR1 MNHNS and CDR2 SASEGT. The CDR3 has 15 residues. With V trimmed by 5 bases and J by 7 bases, 8 bases remained unmatched. The CDR3 sequence is CASSFGQGGGNEQFF. CDR3 DNA sequence: TGTGCCAGCAGTTTTGGACAGGGGGGAGGGAATGAGCAGTTCTTC.

This clone has a handful of counts. The chain is built from TRBV27 and TRBJ1-1, with TRBD1 as a possible D gene (6 bases). This CDR3 has 13 residues. V was trimmed by 4 bases and J by 3 bases, leaving 9 bases between them. Per germline, CDR1 MNHEY and CDR2 SMNVEV (reference sequence). The CDR3 DNA sequence: TGTGCCAGCAGTTGGTCAGGGGACACTGAAGCTTTCTTT. This gives the protein CASSWSGDTEAFF.

The V call is TRBV6-6, the J call TRBJ2-3; D is unclear. V lost 2 bases to trimming and J lost 5 bases, with 5 bases between them. Germline CDR1 MNHNY, CDR2 SVGAGI (reference sequence). This CDR3 has 12 amino acids. The CDR3 DNA reads TGTGCCAGCAGTTACCCAGGAGATACGCAGTATTTT. This encodes CASSYPGDTQYF.

The chain is built from TRBV7-9 and TRBJ2-5; TRBD2 aligns across 12 bases. The CDR3 covers 14 residues. V was clipped by 7 bases and J by 1 base; unmatched bases: 1. Germline assignment: CDR1 SEHNR and CDR2 FQNEAQ (reference sequence). The CDR3 coding sequence is TGTGCCAGCATGACTAGCGGGGGCCAAGAGACCCAGTACTTC. As protein: CASMTSGGQETQYF.

The chain employs TRBV7-8 and TRBJ2-3, with 10 positions matching TRBD2. The CDR3 contains 13 residues. J gave up 2 bases and V 8 bases, and 1 base lay outside the gene matches. The germline gives CDR1 SGHVS, CDR2 FQNEAQ. CDR3 protein: CASLAGATDTQYF. CDR3 bases: TGTGCCAGCCTAGCGGGGGCCACAGATACGCAGTATTTT.

V gene TRBV13 combines with J gene TRBJ2-7, with D possibly being TRBD2 (6 bases). The germline V and J ends were trimmed by 5 bases and 4 bases, with 12 bases remaining between them. Germline V lookup: CDR1 PRHDT, CDR2 FYEKMQ (reference sequence). The CDR3 covers 13 residues. This chain's CDR3 is CASSRGSKYEQYF. The CDR3 DNA is TGTGCCAGCAGCCGGGGGAGCAAATACGAGCAGTACTTC. Full variable domain (missing parts from reference TRBV13 and TRBJ2-7): AAGVIQSPRHLIKEKRETATLKCYPIPRHDTVYWYQQGPGQDPQFLISFYEKMQSDKGSIPDRFSAQQFSDYHSELNMSSLELGDSALYFCASSRGSKYEQYFGPGTRLTVT.

V usage is TRBV29-1 and J usage is TRBJ1-2; D might be TRBD1 (5 bases). From germline, CDR1 is SQVTM and CDR2 ANQGSEA. This CDR3 is 13 amino acids long. V lost 4 bases and J lost 4, with 13 bases in between. CDR3 sequence (DNA): TGCAGCGTTGTGGGGACCACGGGCTATGGCTACACCTTC. It is translated as CSVVGTTGYGYTF.

The chain has TRBV10-3 and TRBJ2-2; either TRBD1 or TRBD2 may supply D (5 bases each). Germline loops: CDR1 ENHRY, CDR2 SYGVKD. V lost 1 base, J lost 5 bases, and 8 bases lay in between. The CDR3 consists of 14 residues. Here the CDR3 reads CAISELWGTGELFF. As DNA, the CDR3 is TGTGCCATCAGTGAGTTGTGGGGGACCGGGGAGCTGTTTTTT.

The chain joins TRBV4-3 to TRBJ2-3, with TRBD2 matching 12 bases. The CDR3 is 16 amino acids. Looked up from germline, CDR1 is LGHNA and CDR2 is YSLEER. V lost 4 bases and J lost 4; bases outside the gene matches: 6. CDR3 sequence reads: CASSRGLAGRPDTQYF. The CDR3 DNA follows: TGCGCCAGCAGCCGCGGACTAGCGGGGAGGCCAGATACGCAGTATTTT.

V usage is TRBV21-1 and J usage is TRBJ1-2; the D call of TRBD1 is as the table states it, not checked on the DNA. TRBV21-1 is an annotated pseudogene. There are 16 residues in the CDR3. For the CDR3, the DNA is TGTGCCAGCAGCAGGGAACAGGGCCGCGTAGGCTATGGCTACACCTTC. It is translated as CASSREQGRVGYGYTF.

The chain couples TRBV4-3 to TRBJ2-3; D might be TRBD1 (6 bases). The CDR3 sequence is 15 residues long. Trimming cost V 4 bases and J 0 bases, with 11 bases left between them. The germline V gene has CDR1 LGHNA and CDR2 YSLEER. The CDR3 protein is CASSPLDSSTDTQYF. CDR3 coding DNA: TGCGCCAGCAGCCCTCTGGACAGTAGCACAGATACGCAGTATTTT.

V and J are TRBV4-1 and TRBJ1-1; possible D gene TRBD1, 6 bases. The ends were cut back, 3 bases at V and 0 bases at J, with 14 bases in the middle. Germline CDR1 is MGHRA and CDR2 is YSYEKL. The CDR3 consists of 16 residues. The CDR3 bases are TGCGCCAGCAGCCATTTATCCGGGGGCATGAACACTGAAGCTTTCTTT. This codes for CASSHLSGGMNTEAFF.

This clone has a single count. CDR3 sequence (DNA): TGTGCCAGCACACTAGCGGGGAGCACCGGGGAGCTGTTTTTT. This translates into CASTLAGSTGELFF. The rearrangement joins TRBV9 to TRBJ2-2; 10 bases align to TRBD2. CDR3 length: 14 residues. The V gene end was trimmed by 6 bases and the J gene end by 4 bases; junction bases not matched to a gene: 3. Germline CDR1 reads SGDLS; CDR2 reads YYNGEE.